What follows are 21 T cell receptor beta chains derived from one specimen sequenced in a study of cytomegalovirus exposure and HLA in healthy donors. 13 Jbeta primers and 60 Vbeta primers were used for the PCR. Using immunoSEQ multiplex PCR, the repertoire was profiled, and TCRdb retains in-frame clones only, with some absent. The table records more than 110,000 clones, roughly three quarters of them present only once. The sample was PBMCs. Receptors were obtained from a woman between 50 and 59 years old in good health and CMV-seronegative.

The CDR3 bases are TGTGCCAGCAGTCTTGGGACTAGCGGGGCATCGACAGATACGCAGTATTTT. It yields the protein CASSLGTSGASTDTQYF. The genes are TRBV28 and TRBJ2-3, with 13 nucleotides matching TRBD2. Germline V gene data show CDR1 as MDHEN and CDR2 as SYDVKM. J lost 3 bases, V lost 5 bases, and 8 bases had no gene match. The CDR3 extends over 17 amino acids.

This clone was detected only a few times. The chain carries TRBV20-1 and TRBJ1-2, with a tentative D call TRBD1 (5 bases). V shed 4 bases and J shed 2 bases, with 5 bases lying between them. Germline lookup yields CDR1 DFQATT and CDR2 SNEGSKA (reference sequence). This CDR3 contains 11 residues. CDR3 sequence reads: CSATGNYGYTF. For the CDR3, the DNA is TGCAGTGCTACAGGGAACTATGGCTACACCTTC.

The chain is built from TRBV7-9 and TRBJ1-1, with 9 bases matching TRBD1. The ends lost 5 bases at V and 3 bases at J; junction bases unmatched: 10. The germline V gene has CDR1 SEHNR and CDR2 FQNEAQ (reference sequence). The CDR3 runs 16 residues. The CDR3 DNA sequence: TGTGCCAGCAGCCTCGCCCGGACAGGGGATGACACTGAAGCTTTCTTT. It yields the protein CASSLARTGDDTEAFF.

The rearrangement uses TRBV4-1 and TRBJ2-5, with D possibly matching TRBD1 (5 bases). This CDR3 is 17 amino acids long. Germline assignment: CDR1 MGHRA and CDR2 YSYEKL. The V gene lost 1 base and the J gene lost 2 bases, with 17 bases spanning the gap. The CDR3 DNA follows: TGCGCCAGCAGCCAAGGGGGCAGACTTAAAAGTCAAGAGACCCAGTACTTC. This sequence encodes CASSQGGRLKSQETQYF.

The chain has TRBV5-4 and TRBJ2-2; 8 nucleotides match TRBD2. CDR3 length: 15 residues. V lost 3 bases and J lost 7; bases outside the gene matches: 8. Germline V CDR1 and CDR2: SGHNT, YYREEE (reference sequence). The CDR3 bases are TGTGCCAGCAGCTATCCCGGGACTAGGAACGGGGAGCTGTTTTTT. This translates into CASSYPGTRNGELFF.

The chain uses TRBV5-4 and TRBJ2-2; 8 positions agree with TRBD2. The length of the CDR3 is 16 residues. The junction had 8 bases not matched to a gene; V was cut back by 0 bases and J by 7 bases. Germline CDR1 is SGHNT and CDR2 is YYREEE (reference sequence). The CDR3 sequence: CASSLDPAGVIGELFF. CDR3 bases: TGTGCCAGCAGCTTGGATCCAGCGGGGGTCATCGGGGAGCTGTTTTTT. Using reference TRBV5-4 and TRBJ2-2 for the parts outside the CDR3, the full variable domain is ETGVTQSPTHLIKTRGQQVTLRCSSQSGHNTVSWYQQALGQGPQFIFQYYREEENGRGNFPPRFSGLQFPNYSSELNVNALELDDSALYLCASSLDPAGVIGELFFGEGSRLTVL.

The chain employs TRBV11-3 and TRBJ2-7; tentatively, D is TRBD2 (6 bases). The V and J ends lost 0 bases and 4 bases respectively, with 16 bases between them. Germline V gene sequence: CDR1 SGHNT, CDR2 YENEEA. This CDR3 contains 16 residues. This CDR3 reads CASSLDGGSAKYEQYF. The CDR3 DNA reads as TGTGCCAGCAGCTTAGATGGGGGGTCGGCCAAATACGAGCAGTACTTC.

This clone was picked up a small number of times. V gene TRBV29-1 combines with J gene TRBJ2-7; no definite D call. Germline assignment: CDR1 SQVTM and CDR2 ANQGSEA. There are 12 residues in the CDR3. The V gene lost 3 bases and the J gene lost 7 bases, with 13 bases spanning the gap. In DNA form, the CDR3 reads TGCAGCGTTGAGACCGCCATGAGGGAGCAGTACTTC. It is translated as CSVETAMREQYF.

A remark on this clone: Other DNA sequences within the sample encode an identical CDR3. The CDR3 DNA reads as TGTGCCAGCAGCCGAGACAGAGGAACAACTGAAGCTTTCTTT. It is translated as CASSRDRGTTEAFF. V and J are TRBV6-1 and TRBJ1-1, with D maybe TRBD1 (5 bases). The CDR3 has 14 amino acids. Trimming took 6 bases from V and 5 from J, leaving 16 bases between them. Per germline, CDR1 MNHNS and CDR2 SASEGT.

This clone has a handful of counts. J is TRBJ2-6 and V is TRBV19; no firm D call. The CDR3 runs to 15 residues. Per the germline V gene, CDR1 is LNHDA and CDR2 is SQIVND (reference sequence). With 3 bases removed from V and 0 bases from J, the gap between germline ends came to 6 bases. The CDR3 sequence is CASSMWPSGANVLTF. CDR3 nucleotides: TGTGCCAGTAGTATGTGGCCCTCTGGGGCCAACGTCCTGACTTTC. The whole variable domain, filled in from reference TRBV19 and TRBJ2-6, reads DGGITQSPKYLFRKEGQNVTLSCEQNLNHDAMYWYRQDPGQGLRLIYYSQIVNDFQKGDIAEGYSVSREKKESFPLTVTSAQKNPTAFYLCASSMWPSGANVLTFGAGSRLTVL.

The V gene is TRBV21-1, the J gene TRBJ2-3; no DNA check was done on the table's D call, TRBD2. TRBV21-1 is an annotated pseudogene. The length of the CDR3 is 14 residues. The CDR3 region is CASRKDGEADTQYF. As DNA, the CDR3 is TGTGCCAGCAGAAAAGACGGGGAGGCAGATACGCAGTATTTT.

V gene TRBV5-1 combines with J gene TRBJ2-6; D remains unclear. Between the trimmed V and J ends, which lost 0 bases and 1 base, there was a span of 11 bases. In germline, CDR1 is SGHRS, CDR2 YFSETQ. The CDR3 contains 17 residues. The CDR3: CASSLVSSGSGANVLTF. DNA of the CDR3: TGCGCCAGCAGCTTGGTTTCATCGGGTTCTGGGGCCAACGTCCTGACTTTC. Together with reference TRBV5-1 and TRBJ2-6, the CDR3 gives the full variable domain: KAGVTQTPRYLIKTRGQQVTLSCSPISGHRSVSWYQQTPGQGLQFLFEYFSETQRNKGNFPGRFSGRQFSNSRSEMNVSTLELGDSALYLCASSLVSSGSGANVLTFGAGSRLTVL.

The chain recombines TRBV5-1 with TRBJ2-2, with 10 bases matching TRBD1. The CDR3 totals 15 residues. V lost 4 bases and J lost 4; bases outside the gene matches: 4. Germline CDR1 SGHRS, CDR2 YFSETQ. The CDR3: CASSRDRGGTGELFF. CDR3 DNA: TGCGCCAGCAGCCGGGACAGGGGTGGCACCGGGGAGCTGTTTTTT.

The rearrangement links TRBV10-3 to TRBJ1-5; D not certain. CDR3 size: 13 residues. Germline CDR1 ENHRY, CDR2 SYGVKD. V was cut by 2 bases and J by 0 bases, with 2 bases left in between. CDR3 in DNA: TGTGCCATCAGTGAGCATAGCAATCAGCCCCAGCATTTT. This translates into CAISEHSNQPQHF.

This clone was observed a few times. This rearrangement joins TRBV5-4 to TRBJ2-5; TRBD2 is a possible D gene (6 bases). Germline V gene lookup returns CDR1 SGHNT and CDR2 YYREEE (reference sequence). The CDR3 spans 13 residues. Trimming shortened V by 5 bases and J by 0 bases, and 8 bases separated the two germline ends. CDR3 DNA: TGTGCCAGCAGATGGACTAACCAAGAGACCCAGTACTTC. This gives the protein CASRWTNQETQYF. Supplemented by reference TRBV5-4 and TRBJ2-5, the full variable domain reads ETGVTQSPTHLIKTRGQQVTLRCSSQSGHNTVSWYQQALGQGPQFIFQYYREEENGRGNFPPRFSGLQFPNYSSELNVNALELDDSALYLCASRWTNQETQYFGPGTRLLVL.

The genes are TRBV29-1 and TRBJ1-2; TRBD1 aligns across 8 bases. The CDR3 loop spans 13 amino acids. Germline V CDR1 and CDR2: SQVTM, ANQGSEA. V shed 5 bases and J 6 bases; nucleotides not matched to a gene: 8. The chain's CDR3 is CSVQTGATDGYTF. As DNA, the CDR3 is TGCAGCGTTCAGACAGGGGCCACGGATGGCTACACCTTC.

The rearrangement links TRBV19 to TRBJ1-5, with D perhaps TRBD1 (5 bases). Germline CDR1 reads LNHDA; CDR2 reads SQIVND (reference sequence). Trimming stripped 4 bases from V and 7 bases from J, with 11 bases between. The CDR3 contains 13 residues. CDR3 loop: CASSTRVDQPQHF. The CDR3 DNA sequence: TGTGCCAGTAGTACCAGGGTTGACCAGCCCCAGCATTTT.

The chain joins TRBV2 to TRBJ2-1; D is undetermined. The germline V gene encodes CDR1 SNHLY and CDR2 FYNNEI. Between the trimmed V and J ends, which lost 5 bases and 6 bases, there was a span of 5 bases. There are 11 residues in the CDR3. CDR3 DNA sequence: TGTGCCAGCAGTTCATTCAATGAGCAGTTCTTC. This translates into CASSSFNEQFF.

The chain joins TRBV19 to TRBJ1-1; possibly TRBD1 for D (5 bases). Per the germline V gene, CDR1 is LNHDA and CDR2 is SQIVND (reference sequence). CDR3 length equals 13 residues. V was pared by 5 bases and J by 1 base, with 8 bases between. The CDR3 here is CASSGAANTEAFF. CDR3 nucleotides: TGTGCCAGTAGTGGGGCTGCGAACACTGAAGCTTTCTTT.

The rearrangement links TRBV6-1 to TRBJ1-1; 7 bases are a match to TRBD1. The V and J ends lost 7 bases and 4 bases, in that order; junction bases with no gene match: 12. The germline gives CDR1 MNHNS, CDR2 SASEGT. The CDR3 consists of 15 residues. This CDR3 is CASTLPQGGSTEAFF. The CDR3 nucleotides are TGTGCCAGCACCCTCCCTCAGGGGGGTAGCACTGAAGCTTTCTTT.

CDR3 nucleotides: TGTGCCAGCAGCCCCCGCGGGGGCAACACTGAAGCTTTCTTT. This encodes CASSPRGGNTEAFF. The rearrangement uses TRBV9 and TRBJ1-1, with D perhaps matching TRBD1 (6 bases). V lost 4 bases and J 2 bases, leaving 12 bases between the germline ends. The CDR3 totals 14 residues. Germline V gene lookup returns CDR1 SGDLS and CDR2 YYNGEE.